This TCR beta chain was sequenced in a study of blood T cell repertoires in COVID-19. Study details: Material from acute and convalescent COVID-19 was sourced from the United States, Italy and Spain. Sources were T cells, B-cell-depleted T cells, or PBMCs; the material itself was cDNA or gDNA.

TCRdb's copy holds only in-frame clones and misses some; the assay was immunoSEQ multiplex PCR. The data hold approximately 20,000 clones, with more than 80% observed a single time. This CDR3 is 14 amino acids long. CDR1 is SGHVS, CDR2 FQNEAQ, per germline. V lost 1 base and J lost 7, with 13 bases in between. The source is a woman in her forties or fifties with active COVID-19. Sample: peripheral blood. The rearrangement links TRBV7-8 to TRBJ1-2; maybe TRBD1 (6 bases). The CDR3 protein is CASSLGTGTGGYTF. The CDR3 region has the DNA TGTGCCAGCAGCTTAGGAACAGGGACGGGTGGCTACACCTTC.